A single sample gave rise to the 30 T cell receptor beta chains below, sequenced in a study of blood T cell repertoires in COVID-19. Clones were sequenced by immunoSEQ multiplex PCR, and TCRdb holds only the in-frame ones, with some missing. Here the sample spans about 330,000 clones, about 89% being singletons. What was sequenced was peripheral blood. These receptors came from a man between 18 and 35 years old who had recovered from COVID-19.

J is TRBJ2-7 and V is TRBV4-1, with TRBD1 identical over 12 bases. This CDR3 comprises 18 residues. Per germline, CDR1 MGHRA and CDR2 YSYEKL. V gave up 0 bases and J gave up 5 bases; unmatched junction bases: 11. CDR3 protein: CASSQDTLPGQGANEQYF. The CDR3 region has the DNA TGCGCCAGCAGCCAAGACACGCTGCCGGGACAGGGGGCAAACGAGCAGTACTTC.

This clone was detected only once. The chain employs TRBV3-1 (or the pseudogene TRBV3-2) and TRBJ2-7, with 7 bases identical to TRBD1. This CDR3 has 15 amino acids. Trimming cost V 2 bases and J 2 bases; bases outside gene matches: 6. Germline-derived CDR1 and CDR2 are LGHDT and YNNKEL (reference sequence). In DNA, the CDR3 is TGTGCCAGCAGCCAACACGGCCAGGGGGCCTACGAGCAGTACTTC. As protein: CASSQHGQGAYEQYF.

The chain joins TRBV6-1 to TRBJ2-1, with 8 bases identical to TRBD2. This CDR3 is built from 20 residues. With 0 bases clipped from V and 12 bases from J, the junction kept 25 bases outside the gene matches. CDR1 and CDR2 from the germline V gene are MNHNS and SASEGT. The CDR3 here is CASSEAHPEAGGALQKVQFF. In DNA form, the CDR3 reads TGTGCCAGCAGTGAAGCGCACCCGGAGGCGGGAGGAGCCTTACAAAAAGTGCAGTTCTTC.

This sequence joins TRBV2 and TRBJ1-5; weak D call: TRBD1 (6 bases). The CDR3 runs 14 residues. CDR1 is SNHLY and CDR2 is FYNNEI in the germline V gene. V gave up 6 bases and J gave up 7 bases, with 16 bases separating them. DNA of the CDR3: TGTGCCAGCAGGGCCTCGTACAGGGCCCAGCCCCAGCATTTT. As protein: CASRASYRAQPQHF. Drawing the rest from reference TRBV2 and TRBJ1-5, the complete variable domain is EPEVTQTPSHQVTQMGQEVILRCVPISNHLYFYWYRQILGQKVEFLVSFYNNEISEKSEIFDDQFSVERPDGSNFTLKIRSTKLEDSAMYFCASRASYRAQPQHFGDGTRLSIL.

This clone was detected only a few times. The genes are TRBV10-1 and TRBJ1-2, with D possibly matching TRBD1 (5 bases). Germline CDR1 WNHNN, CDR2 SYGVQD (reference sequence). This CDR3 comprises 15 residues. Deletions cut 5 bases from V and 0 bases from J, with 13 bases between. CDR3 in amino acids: CASSRQWETNYGYTF. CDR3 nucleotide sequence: TGCGCCAGCAGTAGACAGTGGGAAACTAACTATGGCTACACCTTC.

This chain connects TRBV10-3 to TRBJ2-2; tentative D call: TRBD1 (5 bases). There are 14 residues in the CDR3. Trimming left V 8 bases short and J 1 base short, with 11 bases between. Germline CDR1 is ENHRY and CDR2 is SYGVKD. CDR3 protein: CAIGTGWNTGELFF. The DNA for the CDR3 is TGTGCCATCGGAACAGGATGGAACACCGGGGAGCTGTTTTTT.

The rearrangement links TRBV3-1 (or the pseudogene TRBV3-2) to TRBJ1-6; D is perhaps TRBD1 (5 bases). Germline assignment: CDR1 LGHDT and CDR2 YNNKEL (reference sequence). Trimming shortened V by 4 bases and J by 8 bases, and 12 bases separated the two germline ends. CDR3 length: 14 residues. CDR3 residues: CASSLQRGDSPLHF. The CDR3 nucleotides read TGTGCCAGCAGCCTACAGCGGGGGGATTCACCCCTCCACTTT.

Here the CDR3 DNA reads TGTGCCAGCAGTTCCGGGACAGGGGAGATCGAGCAGTACTTC. Translating it yields CASSSGTGEIEQYF. This chain connects TRBV6-5 to TRBJ2-7; TRBD1 matches at 10 bases. There are 14 residues in the CDR3. Unmatched junction bases numbered 6, after V lost 4 bases and J lost 6 bases. CDR1 and CDR2 from the germline V gene are MNHEY and SVGAGI.

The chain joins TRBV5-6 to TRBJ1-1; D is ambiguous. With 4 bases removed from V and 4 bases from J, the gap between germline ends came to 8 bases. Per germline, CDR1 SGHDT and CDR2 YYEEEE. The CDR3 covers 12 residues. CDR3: CASSPGATEAFF. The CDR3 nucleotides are TGTGCCAGCAGCCCGGGAGCCACTGAAGCTTTCTTT.

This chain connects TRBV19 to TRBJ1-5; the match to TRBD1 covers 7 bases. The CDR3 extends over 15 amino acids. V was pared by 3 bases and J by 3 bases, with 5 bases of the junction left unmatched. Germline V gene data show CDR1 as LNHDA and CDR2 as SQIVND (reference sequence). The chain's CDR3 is CASSIGQALNQPQHF. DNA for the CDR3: TGTGCCAGTAGTATCGGACAGGCCCTCAATCAGCCCCAGCATTTT.

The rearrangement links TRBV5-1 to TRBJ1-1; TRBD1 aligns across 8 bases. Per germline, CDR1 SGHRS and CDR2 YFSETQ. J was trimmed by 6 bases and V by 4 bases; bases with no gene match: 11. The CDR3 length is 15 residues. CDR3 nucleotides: TGCGCCAGCAGCCTGGACAGGGCTGCCTCGGCTGAAGCTTTCTTT. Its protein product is CASSLDRAASAEAFF. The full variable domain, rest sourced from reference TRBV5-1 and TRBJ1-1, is KAGVTQTPRYLIKTRGQQVTLSCSPISGHRSVSWYQQTPGQGLQFLFEYFSETQRNKGNFPGRFSGRQFSNSRSEMNVSTLELGDSALYLCASSLDRAASAEAFFGQGTRLTVV.

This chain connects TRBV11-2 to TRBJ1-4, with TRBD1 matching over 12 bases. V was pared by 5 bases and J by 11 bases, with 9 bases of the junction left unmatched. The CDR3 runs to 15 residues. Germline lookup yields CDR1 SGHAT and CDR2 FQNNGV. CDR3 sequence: CASSPTPGQGAKLFF. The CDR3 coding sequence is TGTGCCAGCAGCCCTACGCCGGGACAGGGGGCTAAACTGTTTTTT.

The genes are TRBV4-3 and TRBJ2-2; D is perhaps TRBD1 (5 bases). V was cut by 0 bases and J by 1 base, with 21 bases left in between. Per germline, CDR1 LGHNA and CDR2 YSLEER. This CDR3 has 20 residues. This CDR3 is CASSQDRLSWQGLNTGELFF. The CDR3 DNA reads TGCGCCAGCAGCCAAGATCGGCTCAGTTGGCAGGGCCTGAACACCGGGGAGCTGTTTTTT.

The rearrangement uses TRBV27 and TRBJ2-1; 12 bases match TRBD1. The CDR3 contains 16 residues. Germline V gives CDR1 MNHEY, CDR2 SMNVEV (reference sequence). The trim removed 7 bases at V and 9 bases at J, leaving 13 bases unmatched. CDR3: CASNTLGQGAVGEQFF. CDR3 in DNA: TGTGCCAGCAATACCTTGGGACAGGGGGCAGTGGGTGAGCAGTTCTTC.

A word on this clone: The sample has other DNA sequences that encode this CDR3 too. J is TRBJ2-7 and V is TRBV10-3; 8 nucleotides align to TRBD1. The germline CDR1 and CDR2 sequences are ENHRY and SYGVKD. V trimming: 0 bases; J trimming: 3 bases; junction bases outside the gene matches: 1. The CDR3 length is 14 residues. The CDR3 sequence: CAISESGQGYEQYF. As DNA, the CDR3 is TGTGCCATCAGTGAGTCCGGACAGGGCTACGAGCAGTACTTC.

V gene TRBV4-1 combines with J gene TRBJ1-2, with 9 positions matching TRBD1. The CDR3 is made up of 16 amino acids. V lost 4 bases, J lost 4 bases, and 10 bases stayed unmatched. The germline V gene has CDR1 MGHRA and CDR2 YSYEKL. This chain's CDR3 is CASSLLDRGRIYGYTF. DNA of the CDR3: TGCGCCAGCAGCCTACTGGACAGGGGAAGAATCTATGGCTACACCTTC.

The CDR3 sequence: CAIAGRTGNTIYF. In DNA, the CDR3 is TGTGCCATCGCGGGGCGGACTGGAAACACCATATATTTT. The chain recombines TRBV12-3 or TRBV12-4 with TRBJ1-3, with a possible D match to TRBD1 (5 bases). V was clipped by 10 bases and J by 2 bases, with 12 bases between them. The CDR3 runs 13 residues.

This CDR3 is CASSPSGMNTEAFF. CDR3 DNA: TGTGCCAGCAGTCCATCGGGGATGAACACTGAAGCTTTCTTT. V is TRBV28 and J is TRBJ1-1, with unresolved D. This CDR3 is built from 14 residues. Trimming removed 5 bases from V and 0 bases from J, with 10 bases in between. Germline-derived CDR1 and CDR2 are MDHEN and SYDVKM.

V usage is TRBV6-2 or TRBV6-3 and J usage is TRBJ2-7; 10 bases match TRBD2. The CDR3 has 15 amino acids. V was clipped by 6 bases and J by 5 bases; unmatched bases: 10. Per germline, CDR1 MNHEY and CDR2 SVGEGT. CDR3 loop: CASSDPGLAYDEQYF. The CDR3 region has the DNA TGTGCCAGCAGCGACCCGGGACTAGCGTACGACGAGCAGTACTTC.

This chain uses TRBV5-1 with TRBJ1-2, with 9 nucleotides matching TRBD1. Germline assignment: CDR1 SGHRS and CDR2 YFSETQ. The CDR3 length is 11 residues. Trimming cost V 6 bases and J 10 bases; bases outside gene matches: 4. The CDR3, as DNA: TGCGCCAGCAAGGGACAGGGCCCCTACACCTTC. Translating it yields CASKGQGPYTF.

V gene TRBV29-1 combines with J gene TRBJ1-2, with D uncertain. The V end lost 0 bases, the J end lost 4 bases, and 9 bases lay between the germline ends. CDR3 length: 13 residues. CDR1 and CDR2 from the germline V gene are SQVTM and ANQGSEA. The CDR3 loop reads CSVEDLDFYGYTF. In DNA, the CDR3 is TGCAGCGTTGAAGATTTGGACTTCTATGGCTACACCTTC. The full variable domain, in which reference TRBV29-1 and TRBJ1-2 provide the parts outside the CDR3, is SAVISQKPSRDICQRGTSLTIQCQVDSQVTMMFWYRQQPGQSLTLIATANQGSEATYESGFVIDKFPISRPNLTFSTLTVSNMSPEDSSIYLCSVEDLDFYGYTFGSGTRLTVV.

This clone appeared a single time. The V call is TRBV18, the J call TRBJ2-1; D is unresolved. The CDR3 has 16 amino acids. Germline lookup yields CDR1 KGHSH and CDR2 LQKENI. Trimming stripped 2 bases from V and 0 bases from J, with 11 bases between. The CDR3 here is CASSPNIGTSYNEQFF. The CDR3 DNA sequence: TGTGCCAGCTCACCAAATATTGGCACCTCCTACAATGAGCAGTTCTTC.

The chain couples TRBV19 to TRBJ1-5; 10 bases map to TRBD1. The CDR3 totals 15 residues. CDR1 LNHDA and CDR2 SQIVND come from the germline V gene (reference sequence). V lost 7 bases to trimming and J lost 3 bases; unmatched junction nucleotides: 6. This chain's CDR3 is CASTRTGGPNQPQHF. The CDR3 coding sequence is TGTGCCAGTACCCGGACAGGGGGGCCCAATCAGCCCCAGCATTTT.

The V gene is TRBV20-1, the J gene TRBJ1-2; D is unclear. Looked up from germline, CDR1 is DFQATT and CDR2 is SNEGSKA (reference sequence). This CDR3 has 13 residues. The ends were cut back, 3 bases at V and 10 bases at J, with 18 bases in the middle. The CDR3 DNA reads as TGCAGTGCTAGTGAGCTTTCGGGGATCGACTACACCTTC. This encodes CSASELSGIDYTF.

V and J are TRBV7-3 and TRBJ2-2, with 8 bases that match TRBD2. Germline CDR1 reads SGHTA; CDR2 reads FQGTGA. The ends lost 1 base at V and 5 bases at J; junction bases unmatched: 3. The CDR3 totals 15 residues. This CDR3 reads CASSLIPSGTGELFF. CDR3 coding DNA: TGTGCCAGCAGCTTAATCCCTAGCGGGACCGGGGAGCTGTTTTTT.

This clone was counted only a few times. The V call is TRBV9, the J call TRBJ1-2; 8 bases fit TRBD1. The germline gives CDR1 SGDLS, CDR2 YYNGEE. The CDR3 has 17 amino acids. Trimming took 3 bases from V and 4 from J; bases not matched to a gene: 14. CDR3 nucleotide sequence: TGTGCCAGCAGCGGGAGCCGGGACAGGATATCGGTCTATGGCTACACCTTC. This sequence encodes CASSGSRDRISVYGYTF.

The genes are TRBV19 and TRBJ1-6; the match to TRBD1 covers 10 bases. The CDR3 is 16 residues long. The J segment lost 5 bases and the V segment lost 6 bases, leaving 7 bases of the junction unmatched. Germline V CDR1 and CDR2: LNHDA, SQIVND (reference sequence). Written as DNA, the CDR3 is TGTGCCAGTAGCTATAACGGACAGGGGGATAATTCACCCCTCCACTTT. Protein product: CASSYNGQGDNSPLHF. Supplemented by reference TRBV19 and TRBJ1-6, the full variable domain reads DGGITQSPKYLFRKEGQNVTLSCEQNLNHDAMYWYRQDPGQGLRLIYYSQIVNDFQKGDIAEGYSVSREKKESFPLTVTSAQKNPTAFYLCASSYNGQGDNSPLHFGNGTRLTVT.

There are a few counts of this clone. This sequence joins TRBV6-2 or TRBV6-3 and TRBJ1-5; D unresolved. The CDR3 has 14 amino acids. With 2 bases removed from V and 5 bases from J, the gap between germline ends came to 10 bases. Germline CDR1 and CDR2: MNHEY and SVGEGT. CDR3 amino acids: CASSYGHGYQPQHF. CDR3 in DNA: TGTGCCAGCAGTTACGGGCATGGCTATCAGCCCCAGCATTTT.

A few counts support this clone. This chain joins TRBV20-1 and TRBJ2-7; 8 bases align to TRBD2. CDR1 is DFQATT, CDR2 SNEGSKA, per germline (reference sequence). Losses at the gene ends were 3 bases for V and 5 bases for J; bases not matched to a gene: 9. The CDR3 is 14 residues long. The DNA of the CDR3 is TGCAGTGCTAGTGGCCAGCGGGAGCTCAACGAGCAGTACTTC. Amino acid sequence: CSASGQRELNEQYF.

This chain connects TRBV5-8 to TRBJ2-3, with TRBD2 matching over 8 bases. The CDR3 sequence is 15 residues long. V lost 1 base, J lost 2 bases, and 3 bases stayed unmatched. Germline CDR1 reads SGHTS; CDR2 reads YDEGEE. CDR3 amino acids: CASSLSGGFTDTQYF. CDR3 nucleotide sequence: TGTGCCAGCAGCTTGTCGGGAGGGTTCACAGATACGCAGTATTTT.